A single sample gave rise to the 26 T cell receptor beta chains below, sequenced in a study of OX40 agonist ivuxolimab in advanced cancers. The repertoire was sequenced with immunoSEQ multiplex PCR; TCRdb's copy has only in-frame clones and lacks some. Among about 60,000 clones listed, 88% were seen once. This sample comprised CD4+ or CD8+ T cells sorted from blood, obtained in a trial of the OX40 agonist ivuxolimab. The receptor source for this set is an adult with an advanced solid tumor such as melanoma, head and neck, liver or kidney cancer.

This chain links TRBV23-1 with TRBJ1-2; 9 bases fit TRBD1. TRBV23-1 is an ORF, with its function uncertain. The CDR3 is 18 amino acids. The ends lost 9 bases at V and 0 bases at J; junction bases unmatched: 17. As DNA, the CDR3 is TGCGCCAGGAATAGCATCAACAGGGGGCCCACTCCTAACTATGGCTACACCTTC. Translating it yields CARNSINRGPTPNYGYTF.

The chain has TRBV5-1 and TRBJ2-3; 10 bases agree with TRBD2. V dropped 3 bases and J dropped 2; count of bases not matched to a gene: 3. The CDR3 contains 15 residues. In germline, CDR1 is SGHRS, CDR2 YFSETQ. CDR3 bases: TGCGCCAGCAGCTCCCTAGCGGGAGCCACAGATACGCAGTATTTT. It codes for CASSSLAGATDTQYF.

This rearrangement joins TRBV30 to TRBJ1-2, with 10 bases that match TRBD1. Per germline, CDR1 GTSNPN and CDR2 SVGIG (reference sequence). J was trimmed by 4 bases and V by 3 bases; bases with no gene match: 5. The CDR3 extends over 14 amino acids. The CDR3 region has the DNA TGTGCCTGGAGGGGACAGGGGACATCCTATGGCTACACCTTC. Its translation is CAWRGQGTSYGYTF.

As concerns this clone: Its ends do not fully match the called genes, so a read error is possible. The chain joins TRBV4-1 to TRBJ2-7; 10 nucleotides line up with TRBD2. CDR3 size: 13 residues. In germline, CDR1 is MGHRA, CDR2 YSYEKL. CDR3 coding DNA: TGCGCCAGCAGCCAAGTTCTAGCGGGAGCTCCCAACTTC. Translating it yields CASSQVLAGAPNF.

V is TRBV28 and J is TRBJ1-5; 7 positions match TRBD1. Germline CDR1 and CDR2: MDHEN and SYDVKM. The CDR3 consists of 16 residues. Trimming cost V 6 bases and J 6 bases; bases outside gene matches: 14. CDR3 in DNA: TGTGCCAGCAGGCCACCGGGACAGAAGGGGTTTCAGCCCCAGCATTTT. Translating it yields CASRPPGQKGFQPQHF. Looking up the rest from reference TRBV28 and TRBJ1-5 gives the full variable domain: DVKVTQSSRYLVKRTGEKVFLECVQDMDHENMFWYRQDPGLGLRLIYFSYDVKMKEKGDIPEGYSVSREKKERFSLILESASTNQTSMYLCASRPPGQKGFQPQHFGDGTRLSIL.

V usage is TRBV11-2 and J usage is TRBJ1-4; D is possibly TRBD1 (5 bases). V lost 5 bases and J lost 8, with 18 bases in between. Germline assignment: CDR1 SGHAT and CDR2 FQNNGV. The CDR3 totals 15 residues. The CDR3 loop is CASSQGRKVGEKLFF. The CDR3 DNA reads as TGTGCCAGCAGCCAGGGACGTAAGGTGGGGGAAAAACTGTTTTTT.

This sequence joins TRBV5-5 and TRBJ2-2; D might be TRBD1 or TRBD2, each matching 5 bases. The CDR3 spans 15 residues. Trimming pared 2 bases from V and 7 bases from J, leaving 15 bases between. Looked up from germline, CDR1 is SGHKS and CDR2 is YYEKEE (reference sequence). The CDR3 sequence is CASSLDPGAFGELFF. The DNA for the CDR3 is TGTGCCAGCAGCTTAGATCCCGGGGCCTTCGGGGAGCTGTTTTTT.

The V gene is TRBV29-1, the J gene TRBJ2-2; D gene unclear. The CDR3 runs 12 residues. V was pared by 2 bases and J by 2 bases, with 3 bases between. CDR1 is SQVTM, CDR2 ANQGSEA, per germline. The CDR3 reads CSVESNTGELFF. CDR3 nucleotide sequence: TGCAGCGTTGAATCCAACACCGGGGAGCTGTTTTTT.

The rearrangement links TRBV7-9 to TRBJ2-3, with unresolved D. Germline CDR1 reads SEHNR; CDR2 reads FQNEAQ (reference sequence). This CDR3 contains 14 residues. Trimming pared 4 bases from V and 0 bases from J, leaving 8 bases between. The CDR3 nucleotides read TGTGCCAGCAGCTCAACCCTAAGCACAGATACGCAGTATTTT. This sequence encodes CASSSTLSTDTQYF.

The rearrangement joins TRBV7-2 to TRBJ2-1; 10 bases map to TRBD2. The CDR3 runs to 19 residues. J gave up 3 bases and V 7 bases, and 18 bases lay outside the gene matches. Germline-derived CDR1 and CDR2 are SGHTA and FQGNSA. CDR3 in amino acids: CASTQGGGLAGVFYNEQFF. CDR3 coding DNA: TGTGCCAGCACCCAAGGGGGAGGTCTAGCGGGAGTTTTCTACAATGAGCAGTTCTTC.

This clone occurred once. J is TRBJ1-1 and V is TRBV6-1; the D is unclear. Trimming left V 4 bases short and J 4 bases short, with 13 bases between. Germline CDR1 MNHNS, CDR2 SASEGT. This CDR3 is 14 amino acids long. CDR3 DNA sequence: TGTGCCAGCAGTGTTCTGGTTCCCAGCACTGAAGCTTTCTTT. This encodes CASSVLVPSTEAFF.

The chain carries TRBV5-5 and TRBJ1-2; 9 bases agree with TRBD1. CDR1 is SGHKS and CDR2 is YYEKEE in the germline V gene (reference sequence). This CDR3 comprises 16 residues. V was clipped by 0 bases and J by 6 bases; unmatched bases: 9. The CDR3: CASSLAGTGFVHGYTF. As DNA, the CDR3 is TGTGCCAGCAGCTTGGCCGGGACAGGGTTTGTTCATGGCTACACCTTC.

The CDR3 DNA is TGTGCCAGCAGCTCGGGACTAGCGGGACCCTCCACCGGGGAGCTGTTTTTT. It codes for CASSSGLAGPSTGELFF. V usage is TRBV5-8 and J usage is TRBJ2-2; 13 bases fit TRBD2. V shed 3 bases, J shed 4 bases, and the junction held 6 bases outside the gene matches. Germline assignment: CDR1 SGHTS and CDR2 YDEGEE. This CDR3 has 17 amino acids. Looking up the rest from reference TRBV5-8 and TRBJ2-2 gives the full variable domain: EAGVTQSPTHLIKTRGQQATLRCSPISGHTSVYWYQQALGLGLQFLLWYDEGEERNRGNFPPRFSGRQFPNYSSELNVNALELEDSALYLCASSSGLAGPSTGELFFGEGSRLTVL.

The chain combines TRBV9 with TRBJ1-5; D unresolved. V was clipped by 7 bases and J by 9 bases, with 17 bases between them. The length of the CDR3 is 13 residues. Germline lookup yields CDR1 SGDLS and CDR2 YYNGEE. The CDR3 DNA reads TGTGCCAGCGGCCGAGACGGAGGTAGGCCCCAGCATTTT. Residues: CASGRDGGRPQHF.

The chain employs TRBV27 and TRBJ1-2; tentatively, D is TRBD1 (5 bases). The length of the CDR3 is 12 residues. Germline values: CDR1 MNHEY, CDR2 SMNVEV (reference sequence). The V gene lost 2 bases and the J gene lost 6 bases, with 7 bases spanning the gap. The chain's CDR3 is CASSLKGDGYTF. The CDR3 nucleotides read TGTGCCAGCAGTTTAAAAGGGGATGGCTACACCTTC.

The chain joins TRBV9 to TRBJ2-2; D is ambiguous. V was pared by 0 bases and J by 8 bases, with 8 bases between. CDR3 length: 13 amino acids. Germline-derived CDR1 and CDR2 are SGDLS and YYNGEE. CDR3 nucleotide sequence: TGTGCCAGCAGCGTAGAATCAGCAGGGGAGCTGTTTTTT. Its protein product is CASSVESAGELFF. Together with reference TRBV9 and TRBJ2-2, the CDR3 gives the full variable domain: DSGVTQTPKHLITATGQRVTLRCSPRSGDLSVYWYQQSLDQGLQFLIQYYNGEERAKGNILERFSAQQFPDLHSELNLSSLELGDSALYFCASSVESAGELFFGEGSRLTVL.

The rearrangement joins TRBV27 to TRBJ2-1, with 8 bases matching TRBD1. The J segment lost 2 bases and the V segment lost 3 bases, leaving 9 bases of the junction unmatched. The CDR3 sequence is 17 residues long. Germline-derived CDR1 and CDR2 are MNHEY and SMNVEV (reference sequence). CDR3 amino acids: CASSFAPGTGAYNEQFF. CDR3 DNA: TGTGCCAGCAGTTTCGCCCCCGGGACAGGTGCCTACAATGAGCAGTTCTTC.

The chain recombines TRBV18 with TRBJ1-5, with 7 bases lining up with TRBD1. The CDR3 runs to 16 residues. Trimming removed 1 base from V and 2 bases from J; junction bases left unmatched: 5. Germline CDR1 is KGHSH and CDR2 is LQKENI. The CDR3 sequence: CASSPRGGRGNQPQHF. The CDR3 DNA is TGTGCCAGCTCACCACGAGGGGGCAGGGGCAATCAGCCCCAGCATTTT.

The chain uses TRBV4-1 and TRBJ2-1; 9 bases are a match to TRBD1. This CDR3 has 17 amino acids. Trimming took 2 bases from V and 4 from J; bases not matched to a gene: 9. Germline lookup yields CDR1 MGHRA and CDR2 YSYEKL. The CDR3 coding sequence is TGCGCCAGCAGCCAACCGACAGGGGGAGATGGATACAATGAGCAGTTCTTC. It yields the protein CASSQPTGGDGYNEQFF.

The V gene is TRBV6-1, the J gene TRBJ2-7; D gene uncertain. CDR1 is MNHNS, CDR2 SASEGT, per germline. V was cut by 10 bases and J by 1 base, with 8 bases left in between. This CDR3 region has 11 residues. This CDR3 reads CATQLSYEQYF. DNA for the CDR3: TGTGCCACCCAGTTGTCCTACGAGCAGTACTTC.

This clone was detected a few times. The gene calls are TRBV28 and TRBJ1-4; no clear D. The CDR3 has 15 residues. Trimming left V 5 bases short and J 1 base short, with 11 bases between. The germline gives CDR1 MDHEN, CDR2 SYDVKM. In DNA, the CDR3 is TGTGCCAGCAGTCGAAACGGGAAAACTAATGAAAAACTGTTTTTT. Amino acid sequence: CASSRNGKTNEKLFF.

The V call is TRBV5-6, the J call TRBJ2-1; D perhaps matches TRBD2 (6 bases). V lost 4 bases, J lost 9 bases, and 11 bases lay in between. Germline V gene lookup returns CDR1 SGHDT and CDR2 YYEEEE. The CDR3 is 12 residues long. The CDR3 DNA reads TGTGCCAGCAGCCTGGGACTGGTTGAGCAGTTCTTC. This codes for CASSLGLVEQFF.

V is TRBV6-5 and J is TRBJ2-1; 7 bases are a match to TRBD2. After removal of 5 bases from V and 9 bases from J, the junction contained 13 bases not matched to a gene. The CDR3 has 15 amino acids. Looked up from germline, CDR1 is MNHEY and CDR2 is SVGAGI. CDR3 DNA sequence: TGTGCCAGCAGTCGTTACGTCGCGGGAGTTCGTGAGCAGTTCTTC. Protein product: CASSRYVAGVREQFF.

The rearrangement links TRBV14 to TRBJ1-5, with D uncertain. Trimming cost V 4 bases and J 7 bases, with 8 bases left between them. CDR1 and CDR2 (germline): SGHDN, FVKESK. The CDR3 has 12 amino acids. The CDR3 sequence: CASSLGGQPQHF. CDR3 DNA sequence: TGTGCCAGCAGCCTAGGAGGGCAGCCCCAGCATTTT. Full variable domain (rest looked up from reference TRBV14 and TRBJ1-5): EAGVTQFPSHSVIEKGQTVTLRCDPISGHDNLYWYRRVMGKEIKFLLHFVKESKQDESGMPNNRFLAERTGGTYSTLKVQPAELEDSGVYFCASSLGGQPQHFGDGTRLSIL.

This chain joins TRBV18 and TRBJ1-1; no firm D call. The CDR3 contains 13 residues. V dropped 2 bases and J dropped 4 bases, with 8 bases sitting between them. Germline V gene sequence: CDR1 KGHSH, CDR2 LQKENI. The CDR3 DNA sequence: TGTGCCAGCTCACCAAATGGGGTCACTGAAGCTTTCTTT. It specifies CASSPNGVTEAFF.

CDR3 nucleotides: TGTGCCAGCAGCGTAGCGGGGACGTCCTACAATGAGCAGTTCTTC. This gives the protein CASSVAGTSYNEQFF. The rearrangement uses TRBV9 and TRBJ2-1; D is tentatively TRBD1 or TRBD2 (5 bases each). The germline CDR1 and CDR2 sequences are SGDLS and YYNGEE. V was trimmed by 0 bases and J by 1 base, leaving 8 bases between them. There are 15 residues in the CDR3.